The TCR beta chain described here comes from a study of blood T cell repertoires in COVID-19. Clones were read by immunoSEQ multiplex PCR, and TCRdb kept only the in-frame ones, dropping some. The sample includes nearly 400,000 clones, roughly 90% of them seen just once. The TCR comes from a woman aged 25 to 39 who had recovered from COVID-19. What was sequenced was PBMCs or T cells enriched from blood (not recorded which).

CDR3 DNA sequence: TGTGCCAGCCAACAGGACGGCCGCTACGAGCAGTACTTC. Translated: CASQQDGRYEQYF. The rearrangement joins TRBV19 to TRBJ2-7, with D perhaps matching TRBD1 (5 bases). This CDR3 has 13 residues. Between the trimmed V and J ends, which lost 9 bases and 3 bases, there was a span of 15 bases. The germline V gene encodes CDR1 LNHDA and CDR2 SQIVND (reference sequence).